The rows below give T cell receptor beta chains drawn from one sample of a study of T cell responses to AZD1222 COVID-19 vaccine. The repertoire was sequenced with immunoSEQ multiplex PCR; TCRdb's copy has only in-frame clones and lacks some. Of approximately 130,000 clones detected, about 89% appear once; the ten largest clones hold 5% to 6%. Sequences were derived from peripheral blood, sampled on day 0 of AZD1222 vaccination. The receptors derive from an adult in good health. CDR3s include the opening cysteine and the closing phenylalanine or tryptophan. Each record gives: J gene, D gene, clone size, V gene, CDR3 protein, CDR3 DNA. A D gene is named only where the DNA matches it firmly. Clone size is not always given. Where it is, it says once, few, many or a class for expanded clones.

j_call: TRBJ1-5; d_call: NA; clone_size: NA; v_call: TRBV5-3; cdr3_aa: CARSGHQPQHF; cdr3_nt: TGTGCCAGAAGCGGTCATCAGCCCCAGCATTTT
j_call: TRBJ1-2; d_call: TRBD1; clone_size: once; v_call: TRBV5-1; cdr3_aa: CASSLDGQGPYGYTF; cdr3_nt: TGCGCCAGCAGCTTGGATGGACAGGGCCCATATGGCTACACCTTC
j_call: TRBJ1-1; d_call: NA; clone_size: NA; v_call: TRBV18; cdr3_aa: CASSPVAGEFEAFF; cdr3_nt: TGTGCCAGCTCCCCGGTGGCGGGTGAGTTTGAAGCTTTCTTT
j_call: TRBJ1-5; d_call: TRBD1; clone_size: few; v_call: TRBV19; cdr3_aa: CATVGNRGVDQPQHF; cdr3_nt: TGTGCCACCGTGGGGAACAGGGGGGTTGATCAGCCCCAGCATTTT
j_call: TRBJ2-5; d_call: NA; clone_size: NA; v_call: TRBV30; cdr3_aa: CAWGAAGTQYF; cdr3_nt: TGTGCCTGGGGGGCAGCGGGGACCCAGTACTTC
j_call: TRBJ1-5; d_call: TRBD1; clone_size: NA; v_call: TRBV6-5; cdr3_aa: CASSLGQGAGQPQHF; cdr3_nt: TGTGCCAGCAGTTTGGGACAGGGGGCGGGTCAGCCCCAGCATTTT
j_call: TRBJ2-2; d_call: NA; clone_size: NA; v_call: TRBV9; cdr3_aa: CASSVARVTGELFF; cdr3_nt: TGTGCCAGCAGCGTAGCTAGGGTTACCGGGGAGCTGTTTTTT
j_call: TRBJ1-1; d_call: NA; clone_size: NA; v_call: TRBV5-5; cdr3_aa: CASSPSNTEAFF; cdr3_nt: TGTGCCAGCAGCCCCTCGAACACTGAAGCTTTCTTT
j_call: TRBJ1-1; d_call: TRBD1; clone_size: NA; v_call: TRBV6-5; cdr3_aa: CASTGTGYHTEAFF; cdr3_nt: TGTGCCAGCACCGGGACAGGTTATCACACTGAAGCTTTCTTT
j_call: TRBJ2-7; d_call: NA; clone_size: NA; v_call: TRBV19; cdr3_aa: CASSANTAGWEQYF; cdr3_nt: TGTGCCAGTAGTGCGAACACGGCGGGGTGGGAGCAGTACTTC
j_call: TRBJ1-1; d_call: TRBD1; clone_size: NA; v_call: TRBV5-4; cdr3_aa: CASSLVGGGYTEAFF; cdr3_nt: TGTGCCAGCAGCTTGGTGGGAGGGGGCTACACTGAAGCTTTCTTT
j_call: TRBJ1-5; d_call: NA; clone_size: NA; v_call: TRBV28; cdr3_aa: CASSRAGTGQPQHF; cdr3_nt: TGTGCCAGCAGTAGGGCAGGGACGGGTCAGCCCCAGCATTTT
j_call: TRBJ1-2; d_call: TRBD1; clone_size: once; v_call: TRBV29-1; cdr3_aa: CSVYGTGRYGYTF; cdr3_nt: TGCAGCGTTTACGGGACAGGGCGTTACGGCTACACCTTC
j_call: TRBJ1-1; d_call: TRBD1; clone_size: NA; v_call: TRBV5-1; cdr3_aa: CASSSDRGQTEAFF; cdr3_nt: TGCGCCAGCAGCTCCGACAGGGGGCAGACTGAAGCTTTCTTT
j_call: TRBJ2-7; d_call: NA; clone_size: once; v_call: TRBV30; cdr3_aa: CARRSPGAGEQYF; cdr3_nt: TGTGCCAGGCGCAGCCCGGGGGCCGGCGAGCAGTACTTC
j_call: TRBJ1-2; d_call: TRBD1; clone_size: NA; v_call: TRBV6-5; cdr3_aa: CASSYSSRDRVSGYTF; cdr3_nt: TGTGCCAGCAGTTACTCTAGTCGGGACAGGGTCTCTGGCTACACCTTC
j_call: TRBJ2-1; d_call: NA; clone_size: NA; v_call: TRBV25-1; cdr3_aa: CASSDPTQARYNEQFF; cdr3_nt: TGTGCCAGCAGTGACCCTACACAGGCCAGATACAATGAGCAGTTCTTC
j_call: TRBJ1-4; d_call: NA; clone_size: once; v_call: TRBV11-2; cdr3_aa: CASSRATNEKLFF; cdr3_nt: TGTGCCAGCAGCCGCGCAACTAATGAAAAACTGTTTTTT
j_call: TRBJ2-5; d_call: NA; clone_size: NA; v_call: TRBV11-3; cdr3_aa: CASTPGDTMYQETQYF; cdr3_nt: TGTGCCAGCACCCCTGGGGACACCATGTACCAAGAGACCCAGTACTTC
j_call: TRBJ1-2; d_call: NA; clone_size: NA; v_call: TRBV19; cdr3_aa: CASSTGQIYGYTF; cdr3_nt: TGTGCCAGTAGTACCGGCCAGATCTATGGCTACACCTTC
j_call: TRBJ1-5; d_call: NA; clone_size: NA; v_call: TRBV5-6; cdr3_aa: CASSLSNQPQHF; cdr3_nt: TGTGCCAGCAGCTTGTCAAATCAGCCCCAGCATTTT
j_call: TRBJ2-3; d_call: NA; clone_size: NA; v_call: TRBV30; cdr3_aa: CAWISGFSPDTQYF; cdr3_nt: TGTGCCTGGATTTCGGGTTTCAGTCCAGATACGCAGTATTTT
j_call: TRBJ2-5; d_call: TRBD1; clone_size: NA; v_call: TRBV11-3; cdr3_aa: CASSFGTGAGETQYF; cdr3_nt: TGTGCCAGCAGCTTCGGGACAGGGGCTGGGGAGACCCAGTACTTC
j_call: TRBJ1-2; d_call: TRBD1; clone_size: NA; v_call: TRBV7-3; cdr3_aa: CASSLAGTGDYGYTF; cdr3_nt: TGTGCCAGCAGCCTGGCCGGGACAGGTGACTATGGCTACACCTTC
j_call: TRBJ1-2; d_call: NA; clone_size: once; v_call: TRBV18; cdr3_aa: CASSPVGAGTQGYTF; cdr3_nt: TGTGCCAGCTCACCAGTTGGAGCCGGAACCCAGGGCTACACCTTC
j_call: TRBJ1-1; d_call: TRBD1; clone_size: NA; v_call: TRBV29-1; cdr3_aa: CSVVPGQEAFF; cdr3_nt: TGCAGCGTTGTACCGGGACAGGAAGCTTTCTTT
j_call: TRBJ1-2; d_call: NA; clone_size: once; v_call: TRBV6-5; cdr3_aa: CASSYSWDYGYTF; cdr3_nt: TGTGCCAGCAGTTACTCCTGGGACTATGGCTACACCTTC
j_call: TRBJ1-5; d_call: NA; clone_size: NA; v_call: TRBV12-5; cdr3_aa: CASGLGNQPQHF; cdr3_nt: TGTGCTAGTGGTTTGGGCAATCAGCCCCAGCATTTT
j_call: TRBJ2-5; d_call: TRBD2; clone_size: NA; v_call: TRBV5-1; cdr3_aa: CASSLGTSGLQETQYF; cdr3_nt: TGCGCCAGCAGCTTGGGGACTAGCGGGCTTCAAGAGACCCAGTACTTC
j_call: TRBJ1-2; d_call: NA; clone_size: NA; v_call: TRBV29-1; cdr3_aa: CSVEGDIYGYTF; cdr3_nt: TGCAGCGTTGAGGGGGACATCTATGGCTACACCTTC
j_call: TRBJ2-2; d_call: TRBD1; clone_size: NA; v_call: TRBV9; cdr3_aa: CASGGSGELFF; cdr3_nt: TGTGCCTCAGGGGGATCCGGGGAGCTGTTTTTT
j_call: TRBJ1-2; d_call: TRBD1; clone_size: NA; v_call: TRBV5-1; cdr3_aa: CASSAGQGKVSGGYTF; cdr3_nt: TGCGCCAGCAGCGCTGGACAGGGGAAGGTGAGCGGTGGCTACACCTTC
j_call: TRBJ1-3; d_call: NA; clone_size: NA; v_call: TRBV29-1; cdr3_aa: CSVAPAGPSSGNTIYF; cdr3_nt: TGCAGCGTTGCCCCAGCGGGGCCGAGCTCTGGAAACACCATATATTTT
j_call: TRBJ2-7; d_call: NA; clone_size: NA; v_call: TRBV9; cdr3_aa: CASSVSGLEQYF; cdr3_nt: TGTGCCAGCAGCGTATCGGGTCTCGAGCAGTACTTC
j_call: TRBJ1-3; d_call: NA; clone_size: NA; v_call: TRBV6-5; cdr3_aa: CASSRTGAFGNTIYF; cdr3_nt: TGTGCCAGCAGTCGGACGGGTGCTTTTGGAAACACCATATATTTT
j_call: TRBJ1-1; d_call: NA; clone_size: NA; v_call: TRBV2; cdr3_aa: CASSGGPTSNTEAFF; cdr3_nt: TGTGCCAGCAGTGGGGGCCCTACCTCTAACACTGAAGCTTTCTTT
j_call: TRBJ2-7; d_call: TRBD1; clone_size: NA; v_call: TRBV3-1/TRBV3-2; cdr3_aa: CASSQWDRSYEQYF; cdr3_nt: TGTGCCAGCAGCCAGTGGGACAGGTCCTACGAGCAGTACTTC
j_call: TRBJ2-7; d_call: NA; clone_size: NA; v_call: TRBV19; cdr3_aa: CASSLRDNPYEQYF; cdr3_nt: TGTGCCAGTAGTCTACGGGACAACCCCTACGAGCAGTACTTC
j_call: TRBJ1-1; d_call: TRBD1; clone_size: NA; v_call: TRBV5-1; cdr3_aa: CASSLTGVMNTEAFF; cdr3_nt: TGCGCCAGCAGCTTAACAGGGGTCATGAACACTGAAGCTTTCTTT
j_call: TRBJ2-3; d_call: NA; clone_size: once; v_call: TRBV9; cdr3_aa: CASSTVKVDTQYF; cdr3_nt: TGTGCCAGCAGCACGGTAAAGGTAGATACGCAGTATTTT
j_call: TRBJ1-4; d_call: NA; clone_size: few; v_call: TRBV6-2/TRBV6-3; cdr3_aa: CASSFVATNEKLFF; cdr3_nt: TGTGCCAGCAGTTTTGTAGCAACTAATGAAAAACTGTTTTTT
j_call: TRBJ2-6; d_call: NA; clone_size: NA; v_call: TRBV5-6; cdr3_aa: CASSFGQGAPGANVLTF; cdr3_nt: TGTGCCAGCAGCTTCGGGCAGGGAGCACCTGGGGCCAACGTCCTGACTTTC
j_call: TRBJ1-2; d_call: TRBD1; clone_size: NA; v_call: TRBV6-1; cdr3_aa: CASSEQTGGNGYTF; cdr3_nt: TGTGCCAGCAGTGAACAGACAGGGGGCAATGGCTACACCTTC
j_call: TRBJ1-2; d_call: NA; clone_size: NA; v_call: TRBV7-9; cdr3_aa: CASSLGGGYGYTF; cdr3_nt: TGTGCCAGCAGCTTAGGTGGCGGCTATGGCTACACCTTC
j_call: TRBJ1-2; d_call: NA; clone_size: NA; v_call: TRBV5-1; cdr3_aa: CASSLGINNYGYTF; cdr3_nt: TGCGCCAGCAGCTTGGGTATAAACAACTATGGCTACACCTTC
j_call: TRBJ1-5; d_call: NA; clone_size: NA; v_call: TRBV7-8; cdr3_aa: CASSSSTAPTSNQPQHF; cdr3_nt: TGTGCCAGCAGCTCCTCGACAGCCCCAACTTCCAATCAGCCCCAGCATTTT
j_call: TRBJ1-1; d_call: NA; clone_size: NA; v_call: TRBV19; cdr3_aa: CASSIEPTVTEAFF; cdr3_nt: TGTGCCAGTAGTATAGAGCCAACAGTTACCGAAGCTTTCTTT
j_call: TRBJ2-5; d_call: NA; clone_size: NA; v_call: TRBV27; cdr3_aa: CASSLAGRETQYF; cdr3_nt: TGTGCCAGCAGTTTGGCCGGGCGGGAGACCCAGTACTTC
j_call: TRBJ2-1; d_call: NA; clone_size: NA; v_call: TRBV28; cdr3_aa: CASSPRAGEQFF; cdr3_nt: TGTGCCAGCAGCCCCCGGGCTGGTGAGCAGTTCTTC
j_call: TRBJ2-7; d_call: TRBD2; clone_size: NA; v_call: TRBV7-3; cdr3_aa: CASSLSGGSSYEQYF; cdr3_nt: TGTGCCAGCAGCTTGTCCGGCGGGAGCTCCTACGAGCAGTACTTC
j_call: TRBJ2-7; d_call: NA; clone_size: NA; v_call: TRBV27; cdr3_aa: CASSLSASSYEQYF; cdr3_nt: TGTGCCAGCAGTTTATCCGCGAGCTCCTACGAGCAGTACTTC
j_call: TRBJ1-1; d_call: NA; clone_size: once; v_call: TRBV12-5; cdr3_aa: CASGLRWGEAFF; cdr3_nt: TGTGCTAGTGGTTTAAGGTGGGGTGAAGCTTTCTTT
j_call: TRBJ2-7; d_call: NA; clone_size: NA; v_call: TRBV7-2; cdr3_aa: CASSLEVRPTYEQYF; cdr3_nt: TGTGCCAGCAGCTTAGAAGTCAGGCCCACCTACGAGCAGTACTTC
j_call: TRBJ1-4; d_call: NA; clone_size: NA; v_call: TRBV7-3; cdr3_aa: CASRHSRRPPNEKLFF; cdr3_nt: TGTGCCAGCAGGCACTCCAGGCGGCCACCTAATGAAAAACTGTTTTTT
j_call: TRBJ1-4; d_call: NA; clone_size: NA; v_call: TRBV2; cdr3_aa: CASRRQSTNEKLFF; cdr3_nt: TGTGCCAGCAGAAGACAGTCAACTAATGAAAAACTGTTTTTT
j_call: TRBJ2-7; d_call: TRBD2; clone_size: NA; v_call: TRBV5-4; cdr3_aa: CASSPGLAEQYF; cdr3_nt: TGTGCCAGCAGCCCCGGACTAGCGGAGCAGTACTTC
j_call: TRBJ1-1; d_call: NA; clone_size: NA; v_call: TRBV6-5; cdr3_aa: CASSPTGAGTEAFF; cdr3_nt: TGTGCCAGCAGCCCGACGGGGGCAGGCACTGAAGCTTTCTTT
j_call: TRBJ2-6; d_call: NA; clone_size: NA; v_call: TRBV5-1; cdr3_aa: CASSLAASGANVLTF; cdr3_nt: TGCGCCAGCAGCTTGGCAGCCTCTGGGGCCAACGTCCTGACTTTC
j_call: TRBJ2-5; d_call: NA; clone_size: NA; v_call: TRBV15; cdr3_aa: CATSSGPQETQYF; cdr3_nt: TGTGCCACCAGCTCCGGACCCCAAGAGACCCAGTACTTC